What follows describes a single TCR beta chain. TCRdb's copy holds only in-frame clones and misses some; the assay was immunoSEQ multiplex PCR. The sample yields approximately 280,000 clones, roughly four fifths seen once. The sample originates from a study of blood T cell repertoires in COVID-19. Study-level background: T cells, B-cell-depleted T cells, or PBMCs provided the cDNA or gDNA that served as material.

Individuals drawn from around 25 US areas were roughly 18 to 95 years old. No more than 2 weeks before study entry, exposed participants had met a case of COVID-19. This TCR derives from a man aged 40-50 years who had been exposed to COVID-19. Sequenced: PBMCs or T cells enriched from blood (not recorded which).

DNA of the CDR3: TGTGCCAGCAGTCGGGGCGGGAGGGACATTCAGTACTTC. Protein: CASSRGGRDIQYF. The chain joins TRBV5-8 to TRBJ2-4; TRBD2 aligns across 9 bases. The CDR3 is made up of 13 amino acids. V was clipped by 5 bases and J by 8 bases; unmatched bases: 5. The V gene's germline CDR1 is SGHTS and CDR2 YDEGEE.